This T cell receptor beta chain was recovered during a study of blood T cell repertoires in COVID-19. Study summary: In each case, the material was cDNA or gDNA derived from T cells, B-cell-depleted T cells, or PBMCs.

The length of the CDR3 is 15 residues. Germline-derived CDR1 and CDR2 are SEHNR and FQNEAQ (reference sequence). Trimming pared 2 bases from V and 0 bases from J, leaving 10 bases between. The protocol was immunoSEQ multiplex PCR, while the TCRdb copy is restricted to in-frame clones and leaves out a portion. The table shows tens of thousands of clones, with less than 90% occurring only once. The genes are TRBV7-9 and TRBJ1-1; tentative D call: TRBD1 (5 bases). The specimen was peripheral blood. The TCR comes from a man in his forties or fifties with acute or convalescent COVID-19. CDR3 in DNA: TGTGCCAGCAGCTTAAGCCGGGGGGTGAACACTGAAGCTTTCTTT. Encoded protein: CASSLSRGVNTEAFF.